The 15 T cell receptor beta chains in this list originate from one sample, sequenced in a study of STAT5B mutations in CD4+ large granular lymphocyte leukemia. TCRdb's table, derived via immunoSEQ multiplex PCR, lists solely in-frame clones and lacks some. Of roughly 30,000 clones detected, around four fifths appear once; the ten largest clones hold 2.1%. Sequenced: CD4+ T cells from blood buffy coats. The receptors stem from a human donor in good health.

The rearrangement uses TRBV7-8 and TRBJ2-2, with D hard to call. V dropped 1 base and J dropped 1 base, with 7 bases sitting between them. The CDR3 runs 15 residues. Germline CDR1 is SGHVS and CDR2 is FQNEAQ. The CDR3, as DNA: TGTGCCAGCAGCTTAGGTTGGCGGAACACCGGGGAGCTGTTTTTT. It translates to CASSLGWRNTGELFF.

Only one count was recorded for this clone. This chain connects TRBV5-4 to TRBJ2-3; D unclear. This CDR3 region has 15 residues. Trimming shortened V by 3 bases and J by 0 bases, and 11 bases separated the two germline ends. Germline lookup yields CDR1 SGHNT and CDR2 YYREEE (reference sequence). The chain's CDR3 is CASSSFFASTDTQYF. DNA for the CDR3: TGTGCCAGCAGCTCCTTTTTTGCAAGCACAGATACGCAGTATTTT.

This chain links TRBV5-6 with TRBJ2-3; TRBD2 agrees at 8 bases. Germline CDR1 reads SGHDT; CDR2 reads YYEEEE. The CDR3 is 16 amino acids. V dropped 2 bases and J dropped 5; count of bases not matched to a gene: 10. The CDR3 region is CASSLVTGLVKDTQYF. CDR3 in DNA: TGTGCCAGCAGCTTAGTAACGGGACTAGTCAAAGATACGCAGTATTTT.

The rearrangement joins TRBV6-1 to TRBJ2-1; D remains ambiguous. V was shortened by 0 bases and J by 3 bases, with 12 bases between the two germline ends. Per the germline V gene, CDR1 is MNHNS and CDR2 is SASEGT. The length of the CDR3 is 16 residues. CDR3 loop: CASSEAWQALYNEQFF. The DNA for the CDR3 is TGTGCCAGCAGTGAAGCGTGGCAGGCCCTCTACAATGAGCAGTTCTTC.

This clone has a single count. J is TRBJ2-5 and V is TRBV7-8; TRBD1 matches at 8 bases. The J call could be wrong; TRBJ2-7 is a better fit for the DNA end. Germline V gene lookup returns CDR1 SGHVS and CDR2 FQNEAQ. The CDR3 is made up of 14 amino acids. The CDR3 sequence: CASSFGQGPYEQYF. CDR3 coding DNA: TGTGCCAGCAGCTTCGGACAGGGCCCCTACGAGCAGTACTTC.

V and J are TRBV9 and TRBJ2-5, with TRBD2 identical over 15 bases. TRBJ2-7 matches the DNA end more closely, so the J call is doubtful. Looked up from germline, CDR1 is SGDLS and CDR2 is YYNGEE. The CDR3 has 18 residues. CDR3 amino acids: CASSPQGGTSGRFYEQYF. The CDR3 DNA sequence: TGTGCCAGCAGCCCCCAGGGAGGGACTAGCGGGAGGTTCTACGAGCAGTACTTC.

The chain is built from TRBV5-1 and TRBJ2-2; tentatively, D is TRBD1 (6 bases). This CDR3 has 17 amino acids. V lost 4 bases to trimming and J lost 1 base, with 17 bases between them. Germline V gene sequence: CDR1 SGHRS, CDR2 YFSETQ. The CDR3 nucleotides read TGCGCCAGCAGCCGGATGGACAGATCTCTGAACACCGGGGAGCTGTTTTTT. Its protein product is CASSRMDRSLNTGELFF.

J is TRBJ2-7 and V is TRBV6-1; 10 nucleotides align to TRBD1. Germline loops: CDR1 MNHNS, CDR2 SASEGT. This CDR3 has 15 residues. With 4 bases clipped from V and 7 bases from J, the junction kept 10 bases outside the gene matches. The CDR3 sequence: CASSVRDRGGWEQYF. For the CDR3, the DNA is TGTGCCAGCAGTGTACGGGACAGGGGAGGGTGGGAGCAGTACTTC.

The table lists this clone with a few counts. The V call is TRBV4-1, the J call TRBJ1-5, with TRBD1 as a possible D gene (5 bases). In germline, CDR1 is MGHRA, CDR2 YSYEKL. The CDR3 is 17 residues long. Trimming took 0 bases from V and 0 from J, leaving 12 bases between them. The CDR3 reads CASSQEGGLYSNQPQHF. The CDR3 DNA reads TGCGCCAGCAGCCAAGAGGGGGGACTCTATAGCAATCAGCCCCAGCATTTT.

The chain combines TRBV19 with TRBJ2-2, with TRBD1 identical over 9 bases. The V and J ends lost 3 bases and 6 bases, in that order; junction bases with no gene match: 5. Germline lookup yields CDR1 LNHDA and CDR2 SQIVND (reference sequence). The CDR3 runs 15 residues. CDR3 coding DNA: TGTGCCAGTAGTATCTCACAGGGGGCTGCCGGGGAGCTGTTTTTT. It codes for CASSISQGAAGELFF.

The chain uses TRBV6-5 and TRBJ1-1; 8 positions agree with TRBD1. The trim removed 7 bases at V and 9 bases at J, leaving 10 bases unmatched. Germline CDR1 and CDR2: MNHEY and SVGAGI. The length of the CDR3 is 13 residues. CDR3 coding DNA: TGTGCCAGCAACGGACAGGGATTTGGGCAAGCTTTCTTT. It codes for CASNGQGFGQAFF.

This clone was observed a single time. This sequence joins TRBV5-1 and TRBJ2-1, with D possibly called TRBD1 or TRBD2 (5 bases each). V dropped 2 bases and J dropped 4 bases, with 7 bases sitting between them. This CDR3 has 13 amino acids. In germline, CDR1 is SGHRS, CDR2 YFSETQ. CDR3 sequence reads: CASSFGTYNEQFF. DNA for the CDR3: TGCGCCAGCAGCTTTGGGACGTACAATGAGCAGTTCTTC.

The V call is TRBV11-3, the J call TRBJ2-3; a possible D gene is TRBD2 (5 bases). The V gene lost 5 bases and the J gene lost 4 bases, with 13 bases spanning the gap. Germline-derived CDR1 and CDR2 are SGHNT and YENEEA. The CDR3 covers 14 residues. CDR3 coding DNA: TGTGCCAGCAGCCCCGGGGAGCACGCAGATACGCAGTATTTT. As protein: CASSPGEHADTQYF. Supplemented by reference TRBV11-3 and TRBJ2-3, the full variable domain reads EAGVVQSPRYKIIEKKQPVAFWCNPISGHNTLYWYLQNLGQGPELLIRYENEEAVDDSQLPKDRFSAERLKGVDSTLKIQPAELGDSAVYLCASSPGEHADTQYFGPGTRLTVL.

The chain links TRBV18 to TRBJ2-5; TRBD1 agrees at 8 bases. CDR1 is KGHSH and CDR2 is LQKENI in the germline V gene. The V segment lost 8 bases and the J segment 1 base; nucleotides outside the gene matches: 6. The CDR3 extends over 14 amino acids. This chain's CDR3 is CASTQGGIQETQYF. Here the CDR3 DNA reads TGTGCCAGCACACAGGGGGGAATCCAAGAGACCCAGTACTTC.

This rearrangement joins TRBV7-2 to TRBJ2-1; 8 bases agree with TRBD2. V shed 5 bases, J shed 6 bases, and the junction held 6 bases outside the gene matches. The CDR3 has 14 residues. Germline V gene data show CDR1 as SGHTA and CDR2 as FQGNSA. The CDR3 here is CASSPGLAFNEQFF. As DNA, the CDR3 is TGTGCCAGCAGCCCCGGACTAGCTTTCAATGAGCAGTTCTTC.